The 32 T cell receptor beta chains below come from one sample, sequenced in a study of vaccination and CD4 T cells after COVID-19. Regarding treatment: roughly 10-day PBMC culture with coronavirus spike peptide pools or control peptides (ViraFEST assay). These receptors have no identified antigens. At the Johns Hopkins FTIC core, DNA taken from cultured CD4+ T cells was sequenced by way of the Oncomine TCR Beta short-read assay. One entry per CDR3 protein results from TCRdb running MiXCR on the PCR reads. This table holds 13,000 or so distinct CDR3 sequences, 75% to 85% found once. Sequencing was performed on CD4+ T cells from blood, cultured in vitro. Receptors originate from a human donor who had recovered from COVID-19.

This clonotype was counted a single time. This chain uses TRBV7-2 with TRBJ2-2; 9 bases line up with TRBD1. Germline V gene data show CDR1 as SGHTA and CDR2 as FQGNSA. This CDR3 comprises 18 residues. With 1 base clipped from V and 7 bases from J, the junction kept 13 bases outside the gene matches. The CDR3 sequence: CASSLEFVGTGLIGELFF. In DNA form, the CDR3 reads TGTGCCAGCAGCTTAGAATTTGTCGGGACAGGGCTTATCGGGGAGCTGTTTTTT. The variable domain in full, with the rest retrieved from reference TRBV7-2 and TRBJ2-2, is GAGVSQSPSNKVTEKGKDVELRCDPISGHTALYWYRQSLGQGLEFLIYFQGNSAPDKSGLPSDRFSAERTGGSVSTLTIQRTQQEDSAVYLCASSLEFVGTGLIGELFFGEGSRLTVL.

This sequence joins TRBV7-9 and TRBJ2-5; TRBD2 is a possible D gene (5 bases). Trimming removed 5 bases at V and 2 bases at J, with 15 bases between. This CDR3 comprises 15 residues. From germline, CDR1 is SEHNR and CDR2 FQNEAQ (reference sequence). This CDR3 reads CASSLRGLRQETQYF. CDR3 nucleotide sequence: TGTGCCAGCAGCCTGCGCGGACTGAGACAAGAGACCCAGTACTTC. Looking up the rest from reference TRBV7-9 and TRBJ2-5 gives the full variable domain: DTGVSQNPRHKITKRGQNVTFRCDPISEHNRLYWYRQTLGQGPEFLTYFQNEAQLEKSRLLSDRFSAERPKGSFSTLEIQRTEQGDSAMYLCASSLRGLRQETQYFGPGTRLLVL.

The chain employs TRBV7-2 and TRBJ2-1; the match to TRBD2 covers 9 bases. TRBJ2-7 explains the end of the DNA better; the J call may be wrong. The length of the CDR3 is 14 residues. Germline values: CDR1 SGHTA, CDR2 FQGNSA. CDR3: CASTTLAGPLEQYF. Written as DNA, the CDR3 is TGTGCCAGCACCACACTAGCGGGCCCACTCGAGCAGTACTTC.

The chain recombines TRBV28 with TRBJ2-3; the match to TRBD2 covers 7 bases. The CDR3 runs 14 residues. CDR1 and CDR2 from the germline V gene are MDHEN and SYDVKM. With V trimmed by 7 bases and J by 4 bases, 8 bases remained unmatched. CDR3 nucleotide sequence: TGTGCCAGCACCGGCGGGAGATACCCAGATACGCAGTATTTT. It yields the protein CASTGGRYPDTQYF.

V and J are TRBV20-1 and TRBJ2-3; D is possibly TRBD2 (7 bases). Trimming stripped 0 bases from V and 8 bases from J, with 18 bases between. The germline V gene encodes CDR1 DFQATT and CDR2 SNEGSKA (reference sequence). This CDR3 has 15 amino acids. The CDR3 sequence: CSARDGGALQGTQYF. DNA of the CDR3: TGCAGTGCTAGAGATGGGGGGGCACTGCAGGGTACGCAGTATTTT.

This chain's CDR3 is CASSEGSNQPQHF. CDR3 in DNA: TGTGCCAGCAGTGAGGGTAGCAATCAGCCCCAGCATTTT. The rearrangement links TRBV6-4 to TRBJ1-5; unclear D gene. CDR1 is MRHNA and CDR2 is SNTAGT in the germline V gene. This CDR3 has 13 residues. Trimming removed 3 bases from V and 0 bases from J, with 3 bases in between.

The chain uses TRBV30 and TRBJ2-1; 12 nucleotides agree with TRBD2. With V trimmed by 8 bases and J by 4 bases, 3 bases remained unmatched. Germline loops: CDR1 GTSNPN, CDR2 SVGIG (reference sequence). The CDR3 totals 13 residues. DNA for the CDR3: TGTGCCCGTACTAGCGGGGGGTACAATGAGCAGTTCTTC. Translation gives CARTSGGYNEQFF. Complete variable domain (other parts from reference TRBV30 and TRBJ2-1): SQTIHQWPATLVQPVGSPLSLECTVEGTSNPNLYWYRQAAGRGLQLLFYSVGIGQISSEVPQNLSASRPQDRQFILSSKKLLLSDSGFYLCARTSGGYNEQFFGPGTRLTVL.

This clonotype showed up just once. DNA of the CDR3: TGCAGTGCTAGACCGACAGTACACGGTAGTGGCTACACCTTC. This encodes CSARPTVHGSGYTF. The V gene is TRBV20-1, the J gene TRBJ1-2; D is possibly TRBD1 (5 bases). CDR1 and CDR2 from the germline V gene are DFQATT and SNEGSKA (reference sequence). The CDR3 covers 14 residues. The V end was cut by 2 bases, the J end by 7 bases, with 17 bases between.

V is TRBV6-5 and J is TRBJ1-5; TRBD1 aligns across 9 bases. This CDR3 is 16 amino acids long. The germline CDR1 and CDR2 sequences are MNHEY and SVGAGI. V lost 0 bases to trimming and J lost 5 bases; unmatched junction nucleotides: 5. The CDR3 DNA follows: TGTGCCAGCAGTTACTCCCGGAGGACAGGGGATCAGCCCCAGCATTTT. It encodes CASSYSRRTGDQPQHF.

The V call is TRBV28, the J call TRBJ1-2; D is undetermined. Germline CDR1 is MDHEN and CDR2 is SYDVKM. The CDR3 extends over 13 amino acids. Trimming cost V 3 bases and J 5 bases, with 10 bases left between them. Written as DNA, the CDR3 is TGTGCCAGCAGTTTCTCTTGGGTTTATGGCTACACCTTC. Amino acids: CASSFSWVYGYTF.

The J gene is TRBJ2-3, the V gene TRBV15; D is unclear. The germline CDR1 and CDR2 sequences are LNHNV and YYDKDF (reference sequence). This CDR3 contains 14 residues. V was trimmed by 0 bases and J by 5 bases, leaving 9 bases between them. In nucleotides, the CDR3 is TGTGCCACCAGCAGAGATCTGGGGTTAGATACGCAGTATTTT. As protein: CATSRDLGLDTQYF.

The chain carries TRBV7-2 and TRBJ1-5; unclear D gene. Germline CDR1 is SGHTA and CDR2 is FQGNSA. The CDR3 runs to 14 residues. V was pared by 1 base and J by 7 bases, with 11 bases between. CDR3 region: CASSLGVGRQPQHF. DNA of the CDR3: TGTGCCAGCAGCTTAGGGGTAGGCCGACAGCCCCAGCATTTT.

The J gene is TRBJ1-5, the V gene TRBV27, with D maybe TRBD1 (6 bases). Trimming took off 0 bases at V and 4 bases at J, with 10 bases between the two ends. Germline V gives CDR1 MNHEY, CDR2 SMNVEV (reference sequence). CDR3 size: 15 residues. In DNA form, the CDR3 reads TGTGCCAGCAGTTTATCGTTTAGGGGGAATCAGCCCCAGCATTTT. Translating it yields CASSLSFRGNQPQHF.

The CDR3 sequence: CSANRPGTQPQHF. CDR3 bases: TGCAGTGCTAACCGACCAGGGACCCAGCCCCAGCATTTT. This rearrangement joins TRBV20-1 to TRBJ1-5; D perhaps matches TRBD1 (5 bases). The CDR3 extends over 13 amino acids. Germline V gene sequence: CDR1 DFQATT, CDR2 SNEGSKA (reference sequence). V dropped 4 bases and J dropped 7 bases, with 14 bases sitting between them.

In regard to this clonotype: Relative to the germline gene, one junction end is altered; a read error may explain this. The CDR3 DNA sequence: TGTGCTAGCAGCCATACCACCGGGGAGCTGTTTTTT. Amino acids: CASSHTTGELFF. The chain joins TRBV7-7 to TRBJ2-2; no definite D call. CDR3 length: 12 residues. The germline V gene encodes CDR1 SSHAT and CDR2 FNYEAQ (reference sequence).

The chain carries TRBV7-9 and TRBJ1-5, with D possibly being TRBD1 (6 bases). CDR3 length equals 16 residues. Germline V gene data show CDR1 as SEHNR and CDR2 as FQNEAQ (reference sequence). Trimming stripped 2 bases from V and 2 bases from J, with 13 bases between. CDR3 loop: CASSLLGGDGNQPQHF. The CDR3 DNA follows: TGTGCCAGCAGCTTACTAGGGGGAGACGGCAATCAGCCCCAGCATTTT. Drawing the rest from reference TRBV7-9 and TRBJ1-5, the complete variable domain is DTGVSQNPRHKITKRGQNVTFRCDPISEHNRLYWYRQTLGQGPEFLTYFQNEAQLEKSRLLSDRFSAERPKGSFSTLEIQRTEQGDSAMYLCASSLLGGDGNQPQHFGDGTRLSIL.

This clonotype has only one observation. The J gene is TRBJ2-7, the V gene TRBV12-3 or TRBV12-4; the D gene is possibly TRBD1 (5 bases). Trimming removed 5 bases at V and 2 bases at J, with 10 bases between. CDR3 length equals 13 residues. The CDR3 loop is CASSLGQPYEQYF. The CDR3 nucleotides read TGTGCCAGCAGTCTCGGACAACCCTACGAGCAGTACTTC.

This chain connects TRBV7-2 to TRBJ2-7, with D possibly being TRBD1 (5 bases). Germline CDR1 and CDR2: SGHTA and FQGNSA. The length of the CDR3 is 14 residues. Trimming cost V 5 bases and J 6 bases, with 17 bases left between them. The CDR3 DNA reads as TGTGCCAGCAGCCCGACCCTCGGACATGCCGAGCAGTACTTC. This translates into CASSPTLGHAEQYF.

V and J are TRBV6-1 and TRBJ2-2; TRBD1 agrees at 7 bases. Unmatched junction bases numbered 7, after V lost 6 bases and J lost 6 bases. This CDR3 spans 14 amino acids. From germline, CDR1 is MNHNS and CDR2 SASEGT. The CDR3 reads CASSRDRAAGELFF. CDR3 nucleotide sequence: TGTGCCAGCAGCCGTGACAGGGCCGCCGGGGAGCTGTTTTTT.

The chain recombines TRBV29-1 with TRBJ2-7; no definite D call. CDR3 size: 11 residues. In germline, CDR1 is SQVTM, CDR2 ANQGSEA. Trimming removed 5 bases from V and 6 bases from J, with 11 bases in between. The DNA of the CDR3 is TGCAGCGTTCAAGGAAACGGCGAGCAGTACTTC. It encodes CSVQGNGEQYF.

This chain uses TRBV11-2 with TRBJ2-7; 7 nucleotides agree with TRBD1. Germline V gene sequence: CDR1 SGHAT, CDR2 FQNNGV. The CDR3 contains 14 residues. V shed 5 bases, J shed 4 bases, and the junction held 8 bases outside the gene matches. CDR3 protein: CASSPRRTGYEQYF. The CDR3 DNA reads TGTGCCAGCAGCCCAAGAAGGACAGGTTACGAGCAGTACTTC.

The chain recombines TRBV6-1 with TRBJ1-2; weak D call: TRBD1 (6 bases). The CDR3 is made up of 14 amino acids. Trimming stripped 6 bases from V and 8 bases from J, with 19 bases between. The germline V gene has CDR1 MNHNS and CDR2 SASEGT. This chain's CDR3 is CASSSVRGAWGYTF. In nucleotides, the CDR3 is TGTGCCAGCAGCAGTGTCCGGGGGGCGTGGGGCTACACCTTC.

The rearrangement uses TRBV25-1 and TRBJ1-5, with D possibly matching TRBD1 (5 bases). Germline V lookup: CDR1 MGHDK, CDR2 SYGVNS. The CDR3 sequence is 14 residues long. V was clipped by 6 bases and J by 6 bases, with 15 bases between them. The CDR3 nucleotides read TGTGCCAGCAGAGATTCGGGTAGGGGTCAGCCCCAGCATTTT. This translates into CASRDSGRGQPQHF. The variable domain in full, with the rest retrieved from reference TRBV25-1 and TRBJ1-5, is EADIYQTPRYLVIGTGKKITLECSQTMGHDKMYWYQQDPGMELHLIHYSYGVNSTEKGDLSSESTVSRIRTEHFPLTLESARPSHTSQYLCASRDSGRGQPQHFGDGTRLSIL.

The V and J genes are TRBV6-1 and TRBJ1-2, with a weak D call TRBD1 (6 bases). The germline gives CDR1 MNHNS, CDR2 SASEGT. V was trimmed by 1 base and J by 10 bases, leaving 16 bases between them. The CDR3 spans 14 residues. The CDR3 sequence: CASSEDPNREHYTF. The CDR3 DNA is TGTGCCAGCAGTGAAGACCCTAACAGGGAGCACTACACCTTC.

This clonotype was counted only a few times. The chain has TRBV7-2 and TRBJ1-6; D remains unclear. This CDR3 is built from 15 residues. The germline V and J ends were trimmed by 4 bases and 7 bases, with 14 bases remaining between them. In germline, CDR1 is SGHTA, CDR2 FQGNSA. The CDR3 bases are TGTGCCAGCAGCTCTAGGAGAGGGAACAATTCACCCCTCCACTTT. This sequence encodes CASSSRRGNNSPLHF.

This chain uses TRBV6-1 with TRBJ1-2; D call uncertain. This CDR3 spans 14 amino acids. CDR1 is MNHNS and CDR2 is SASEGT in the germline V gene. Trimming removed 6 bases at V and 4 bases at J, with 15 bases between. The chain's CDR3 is CASSTLLGAYGYTF. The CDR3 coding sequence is TGTGCCAGCAGCACACTACTGGGAGCCTATGGCTACACCTTC.

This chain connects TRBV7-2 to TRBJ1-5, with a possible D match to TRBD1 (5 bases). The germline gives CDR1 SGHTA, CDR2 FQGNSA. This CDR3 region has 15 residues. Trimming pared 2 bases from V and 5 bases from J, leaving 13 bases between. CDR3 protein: CASSLSRDRYQPQHF. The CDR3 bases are TGTGCCAGCAGCTTATCGCGTGACAGATATCAGCCCCAGCATTTT.

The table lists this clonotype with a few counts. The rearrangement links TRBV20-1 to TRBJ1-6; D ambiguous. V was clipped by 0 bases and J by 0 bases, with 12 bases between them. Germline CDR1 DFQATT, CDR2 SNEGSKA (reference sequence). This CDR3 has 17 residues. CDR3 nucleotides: TGCAGTGCTAGAGATGCGAAGGAGGACTCCTATAATTCACCCCTCCACTTT. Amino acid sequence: CSARDAKEDSYNSPLHF.

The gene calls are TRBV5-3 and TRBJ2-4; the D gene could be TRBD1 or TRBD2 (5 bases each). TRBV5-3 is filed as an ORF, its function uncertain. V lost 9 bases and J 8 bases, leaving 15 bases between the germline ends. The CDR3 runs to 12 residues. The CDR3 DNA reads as TGTGCCACCGGACCAAGAGGGGACATTCAGTACTTC. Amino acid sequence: CATGPRGDIQYF.

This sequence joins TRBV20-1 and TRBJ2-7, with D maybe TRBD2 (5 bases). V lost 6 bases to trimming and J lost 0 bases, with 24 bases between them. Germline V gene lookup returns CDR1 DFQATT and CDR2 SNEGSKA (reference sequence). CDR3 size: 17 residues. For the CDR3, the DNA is TGCAGTGCCCGCGAAGCCGAGCGGCAGTCTTTCTCCTACGAGCAGTACTTC. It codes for CSAREAERQSFSYEQYF.

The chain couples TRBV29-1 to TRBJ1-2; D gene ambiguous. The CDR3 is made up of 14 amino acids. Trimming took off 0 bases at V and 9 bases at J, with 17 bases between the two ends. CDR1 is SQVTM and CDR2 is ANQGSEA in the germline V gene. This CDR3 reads CSVEEVAVQRRYTF. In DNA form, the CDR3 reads TGCAGCGTTGAAGAAGTGGCTGTCCAGCGGCGCTACACCTTC. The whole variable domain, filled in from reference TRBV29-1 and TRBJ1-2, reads SAVISQKPSRDICQRGTSLTIQCQVDSQVTMMFWYRQQPGQSLTLIATANQGSEATYESGFVIDKFPISRPNLTFSTLTVSNMSPEDSSIYLCSVEEVAVQRRYTFGSGTRLTVV.

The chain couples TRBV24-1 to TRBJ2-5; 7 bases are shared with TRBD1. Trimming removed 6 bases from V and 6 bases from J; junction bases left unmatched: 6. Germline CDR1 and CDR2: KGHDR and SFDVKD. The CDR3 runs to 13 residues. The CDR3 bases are TGTGCCACCAGTTTAGGGGGCAAACAGACCCAGTACTTC. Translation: CATSLGGKQTQYF.